The present entry profiles one T cell receptor (beta chain) with its context. TCR sequencing used cDNA made by reverse transcription of extracted RNA. Sequenced by immunoSEQ multiplex PCR; TCRdb stores in-frame clones only, minus some. The table has around 200,000 clones, 50% to 65% seen once; the top ten hold 10% to 14%. The data derive from a study of CD8+ T cells in alopecia areata. For the study at large: The protocol delivered tofacitinib for 6 to 18 months, then withdrew it for 6 months.

Trimming shortened V by 4 bases and J by 8 bases, and 14 bases separated the two germline ends. The CDR3 loop spans 12 amino acids. CDR1 and CDR2 from the germline V gene are SQVTM and ANQGSEA. Treatment specified: oral pan-JAK inhibitor, 5-10 mg twice daily. The sample here was CD8+ T cells sorted from blood, taken at week 24, from a patient treated with tofacitinib. The sequence was collected from a human donor with alopecia areata. This chain links TRBV29-1 with TRBJ1-2; D is undetermined. The CDR3 loop reads CSVVSGNRGYTF. Written as DNA, the CDR3 is TGCAGCGTTGTTTCGGGGAATAGGGGCTACACCTTC.